This section outlines one T cell receptor (beta chain) sequence together with its context. The antigen is not known. The sample originates from a study of molecular identifiers for immune sequencing clone quantification. Naive CD8 libraries came from approximately 20,000 to 980,000 sorted cells with 10%, 30% or 50% RNA. Sorted naive CD8 T cells were those defined as CD8+CD4-CCR7+CD45RA+. Study outcomes and limitations: One cell's worth of spiked Jurkat TCR RNA was reportedly detectable among about a million naive cells. Clonotypes surpassing 20 RNA copies contained over 99% of effector molecules, versus under 1% in naive cells.

Each CDR3 protein gets one entry after TCRdb re-called the PCR reads with MiXCR. The sample records around 100,000 distinct CDR3 sequences, 35% being singletons. The source material was naive CD8+ T cells from blood, with Jurkat cell RNA spiked in. Subset indicated: FACS-sorted CD8+CD4-CCR7+CD45RA+ naive T cells. This TCR derives from a human donor in good health. Some libraries in this study had Jurkat cell RNA spiked in.

The CDR3 sequence is CASNDPGGGSGSGQYF. DNA for the CDR3: TGTGCCAGCAACGACCCAGGGGGGGGGAGCGGATCCGGGCAGTACTTC. This chain connects TRBV28 to TRBJ2-7; D could derive from TRBD1 or TRBD2 (7 bases each). Trimming cost V 7 bases and J 9 bases, with 28 bases left between them. The germline V gene has CDR1 MDHEN and CDR2 SYDVKM. CDR3 length: 16 amino acids.